These 27 T cell receptor beta chains came from one sample sequenced in a study of beta chain features in type 1 diabetes (dated by TCRdb to between 2017 and 2018). The paper as a whole reports these results and caveats: Type 1 diabetes patients showed a moderate but significant shortening of TCRB CDR3 length in all four CD4+ subsets.

These receptors lack a known antigen. Library construction relied on the immunoSEQ multiplex PCR assay. All of the isolated RNA was reverse transcribed with the High Capacity cDNA Reverse Transcription Kit, so expressed TCRB transcripts were sequenced. Here the immuneACCESS table is served through TCRdb, limited to in-frame sequences with V and J called. Missing clones are a known gap in these copies; in checked studies unresolved V genes cover under half, and the rest lacks a known reason. The sample yields 150,000 to 200,000 clones; roughly 60% were counted once. 0.08% to 0.09% of the sample is taken by the ten largest. The sample consisted of naive CD4+ T cells from blood. The cell subset or site label here, explained by the study, means: true naive CD4+ T cells. The source is a man younger than 45 with type 1 diabetes.

The chain carries TRBV9 and TRBJ1-6; D unresolved. The germline V gene encodes CDR1 SGDLS and CDR2 YYNGEE. The CDR3 is 14 residues long. Trimming took off 7 bases at V and 8 bases at J, with 16 bases between the two ends. CDR3 sequence (DNA): TGTGCCAGCGGCGACCCTGGAGGGCATTCACCCCTCCACTTT. This encodes CASGDPGGHSPLHF.

The V gene is TRBV28, the J gene TRBJ2-1; D might be TRBD2 (6 bases). The germline V gene encodes CDR1 MDHEN and CDR2 SYDVKM. Trimming stripped 2 bases from V and 6 bases from J, with 11 bases between. The CDR3 covers 14 residues. The DNA of the CDR3 is TGTGCCAGCAGTTTAACGGGGGAGGTCAATGAGCAGTTCTTC. Translating gives CASSLTGEVNEQFF.

The rearrangement uses TRBV7-9 and TRBJ2-3; D is unclear. The CDR3 spans 12 residues. The V end lost 3 bases, the J end lost 6 bases, and 7 bases lay between the germline ends. Germline values: CDR1 SEHNR, CDR2 FQNEAQ (reference sequence). The CDR3 nucleotides read TGTGCCAGCAGCTTTGGAATCGATACGCAGTATTTT. Its translation: CASSFGIDTQYF.

The V gene is TRBV7-2, the J gene TRBJ2-7; the D gene is possibly TRBD1 (5 bases). The length of the CDR3 is 15 residues. Germline CDR1 is SGHTA and CDR2 is FQGNSA. The V end was cut by 1 base, the J end by 2 bases, with 12 bases between. The CDR3 nucleotides read TGTGCCAGCAGCTTAGGTCCAGGGTACGCCTACGAGCAGTACTTC. Its protein product is CASSLGPGYAYEQYF.

This clone was found a few times. Other DNA sequences from this sample encode an identical CDR3 as well. This chain connects TRBV29-1 to TRBJ1-2, with TRBD1 matching over 7 bases. The CDR3 runs 11 residues. Germline loops: CDR1 SQVTM, CDR2 ANQGSEA. With 3 bases clipped from V and 5 bases from J, the junction kept 0 bases outside the gene matches. This CDR3 is CSVDRGYGYTF. The CDR3 DNA sequence: TGCAGCGTTGACAGGGGGTATGGCTACACCTTC. Complete variable domain (other parts from reference TRBV29-1 and TRBJ1-2): SAVISQKPSRDICQRGTSLTIQCQVDSQVTMMFWYRQQPGQSLTLIATANQGSEATYESGFVIDKFPISRPNLTFSTLTVSNMSPEDSSIYLCSVDRGYGYTFGSGTRLTVV.

This sequence joins TRBV9 and TRBJ2-7, with 7 bases identical to TRBD1. The CDR3 loop spans 15 amino acids. Losses at the gene ends were 0 bases for V and 3 bases for J; bases not matched to a gene: 6. In germline, CDR1 is SGDLS, CDR2 YYNGEE. DNA for the CDR3: TGTGCCAGCAGCGTAGGCCAGGGGGACATCTACGAGCAGTACTTC. Protein sequence: CASSVGQGDIYEQYF. The whole variable domain, remainder taken from reference TRBV9 and TRBJ2-7, is DSGVTQTPKHLITATGQRVTLRCSPRSGDLSVYWYQQSLDQGLQFLIQYYNGEERAKGNILERFSAQQFPDLHSELNLSSLELGDSALYFCASSVGQGDIYEQYFGPGTRLTVT.

The chain uses TRBV18 and TRBJ2-3; perhaps TRBD1 as D (5 bases). V was clipped by 2 bases and J by 4 bases, with 7 bases between them. From germline, CDR1 is KGHSH and CDR2 LQKENI. The CDR3 loop spans 13 amino acids. DNA of the CDR3: TGTGCCAGCTCACCATCAGGGCCAGATACGCAGTATTTT. Amino acids: CASSPSGPDTQYF.

J is TRBJ1-6 and V is TRBV10-3; no clear D. V lost 3 bases, J lost 6 bases, and 15 bases lay in between. This CDR3 contains 16 residues. From germline, CDR1 is ENHRY and CDR2 SYGVKD. This CDR3 reads CAISDGQGFGNSPLHF. DNA for the CDR3: TGTGCCATCAGTGATGGGCAAGGATTCGGTAATTCACCCCTCCACTTT.

J is TRBJ2-7 and V is TRBV14, with D perhaps matching TRBD1 or TRBD2 (5 bases each). The ends were cut back, 3 bases at V and 2 bases at J, with 11 bases in the middle. The CDR3 totals 14 residues. Germline loops: CDR1 SGHDN, CDR2 FVKESK. As DNA, the CDR3 is TGTGCCAGCAGCCATCTGACAGCGGCCTACGAGCAGTACTTC. It specifies CASSHLTAAYEQYF. The full variable domain, completed using reference TRBV14 and TRBJ2-7, is EAGVTQFPSHSVIEKGQTVTLRCDPISGHDNLYWYRRVMGKEIKFLLHFVKESKQDESGMPNNRFLAERTGGTYSTLKVQPAELEDSGVYFCASSHLTAAYEQYFGPGTRLTVT.

This clone turned up a few times. CDR3 nucleotides: TGTGCCAGCAGCTTAGCTACAGGGTACCAAGAGACCCAGTACTTC. Translation gives CASSLATGYQETQYF. V gene TRBV7-2 combines with J gene TRBJ2-5, with a possible D match to TRBD1 (6 bases). Germline CDR1 is SGHTA and CDR2 is FQGNSA. The CDR3 runs 15 residues. The V end lost 0 bases, the J end lost 0 bases, and 8 bases lay between the germline ends.

V gene TRBV7-2 combines with J gene TRBJ2-3; D perhaps matches TRBD2 (5 bases). In germline, CDR1 is SGHTA, CDR2 FQGNSA. The V end was cut by 3 bases, the J end by 0 bases, with 10 bases between. This CDR3 is 15 amino acids long. CDR3 DNA sequence: TGTGCCAGCAGCTTTTCGGGGTTTAGCACAGATACGCAGTATTTT. Translation gives CASSFSGFSTDTQYF.

The chain is built from TRBV27 and TRBJ2-2, with D hard to call. The CDR3 loop spans 13 amino acids. With 2 bases removed from V and 3 bases from J, the gap between germline ends came to 4 bases. Germline V lookup: CDR1 MNHEY, CDR2 SMNVEV (reference sequence). CDR3 protein: CASSLAHTGELFF. The DNA for the CDR3 is TGTGCCAGCAGTTTAGCGCACACCGGGGAGCTGTTTTTT.

This clone showed up just a few times. The rearrangement uses TRBV6-5 and TRBJ2-6; unclear D gene. The germline gives CDR1 MNHEY, CDR2 SVGAGI. This CDR3 spans 14 amino acids. V was shortened by 2 bases and J by 0 bases, with 2 bases between the two germline ends. The CDR3 protein is CASSYDSGANVLTF. In DNA form, the CDR3 reads TGTGCCAGCAGTTACGACTCTGGGGCCAACGTCCTGACTTTC.

This clone was picked up a small number of times. The chain employs TRBV29-1 and TRBJ2-7; 7 bases match TRBD1. CDR3 length: 12 amino acids. Trimming cost V 6 bases and J 3 bases; bases outside gene matches: 5. Germline values: CDR1 SQVTM, CDR2 ANQGSEA. The CDR3 sequence: CSVTRGIYEQYF. For the CDR3, the DNA is TGCAGCGTCACCAGGGGGATCTACGAGCAGTACTTC.

The V call is TRBV10-3, the J call TRBJ1-6; 7 bases match TRBD1. This CDR3 is 13 amino acids long. The junction had 0 bases not matched to a gene; V was cut back by 3 bases and J by 7 bases. The germline V gene encodes CDR1 ENHRY and CDR2 SYGVKD. The CDR3 region is CAISEQGNSPLHF. In nucleotides, the CDR3 is TGTGCCATCAGTGAACAGGGGAATTCACCCCTCCACTTT.

This clone has more than one count but fewer than ten. J is TRBJ1-1 and V is TRBV29-1; possible D gene TRBD1, 6 bases. Germline V gives CDR1 SQVTM, CDR2 ANQGSEA. V shed 6 bases and J shed 0 bases, with 11 bases lying between them. This CDR3 spans 13 amino acids. For the CDR3, the DNA is TGCAGCGTGAGAACAGGGCTGAACACTGAAGCTTTCTTT. Amino acid sequence: CSVRTGLNTEAFF. The variable domain in full, completed from reference TRBV29-1 and TRBJ1-1, reads SAVISQKPSRDICQRGTSLTIQCQVDSQVTMMFWYRQQPGQSLTLIATANQGSEATYESGFVIDKFPISRPNLTFSTLTVSNMSPEDSSIYLCSVRTGLNTEAFFGQGTRLTVV.

V and J are TRBV7-9 and TRBJ1-6; 7 nucleotides align to TRBD1. Germline CDR1 and CDR2: SEHNR and FQNEAQ (reference sequence). V lost 6 bases and J lost 5; bases outside the gene matches: 7. The CDR3 has 15 amino acids. The CDR3 DNA reads as TGTGCCAGCAGATTTGCCGGGACAGATAATTCACCCCTCCACTTT. Amino acids: CASRFAGTDNSPLHF.

J is TRBJ2-5 and V is TRBV10-2, with D tentatively TRBD2 (6 bases). The CDR3 loop spans 15 amino acids. Trimming shortened V by 6 bases and J by 1 base, and 15 bases separated the two germline ends. Germline assignment: CDR1 WSHSY and CDR2 SAAADI. The CDR3 sequence: CASRGGTVGQETQYF. The CDR3 bases are TGCGCCAGCAGGGGGGGAACAGTTGGCCAAGAGACCCAGTACTTC.

The chain joins TRBV27 to TRBJ2-4; possibly TRBD1 or TRBD2 for D (5 bases each). CDR1 is MNHEY and CDR2 is SMNVEV in the germline V gene (reference sequence). Trimming cost V 5 bases and J 1 base, with 15 bases left between them. This CDR3 contains 16 residues. CDR3 region: CASSLNMGVAKNIQYF. CDR3 DNA sequence: TGTGCCAGCAGTCTGAATATGGGGGTGGCCAAAAACATTCAGTACTTC.

The chain carries TRBV10-3 and TRBJ2-5; possibly TRBD1 for D (6 bases). The CDR3 covers 13 residues. Trimming removed 5 bases from V and 4 bases from J, with 11 bases in between. Per germline, CDR1 ENHRY and CDR2 SYGVKD. This CDR3 reads CAISYTGRETQYF. CDR3 bases: TGTGCCATCAGTTACACAGGGAGAGAGACCCAGTACTTC.

The J gene is TRBJ2-1, the V gene TRBV11-3, with TRBD2 matching over 14 bases. This CDR3 is 15 amino acids long. V was clipped by 4 bases and J by 8 bases; unmatched bases: 4. Germline values: CDR1 SGHNT, CDR2 YENEEA. The CDR3: CASSSGTSGGDEQFF. CDR3 nucleotides: TGTGCCAGCAGCTCCGGGACTAGCGGGGGTGATGAGCAGTTCTTC.

This clone was seen a single time. The V call is TRBV7-2, the J call TRBJ1-2, with 8 bases aligning to TRBD1. Germline V lookup: CDR1 SGHTA, CDR2 FQGNSA. This CDR3 comprises 13 residues. The ends lost 5 bases at V and 8 bases at J; junction bases unmatched: 7. Here the CDR3 DNA reads TGTGCCAGCAGCCAACCGACAGGGGCCGGCTACACCTTC. Protein: CASSQPTGAGYTF.

This clone was observed a single time. This chain joins TRBV5-1 and TRBJ1-2; D is perhaps TRBD1 (6 bases). In germline, CDR1 is SGHRS, CDR2 YFSETQ. CDR3 length: 16 amino acids. V lost 0 bases, J lost 4 bases, and 16 bases lay in between. CDR3 region: CASSLDGQPEGYGYTF. CDR3 bases: TGCGCCAGCAGCTTGGACGGACAGCCAGAAGGCTATGGCTACACCTTC.

The chain recombines TRBV9 with TRBJ2-7; D may be TRBD1 or TRBD2 (5 bases each). The germline CDR1 and CDR2 sequences are SGDLS and YYNGEE. With 4 bases removed from V and 5 bases from J, the gap between germline ends came to 19 bases. There are 15 residues in the CDR3. In nucleotides, the CDR3 is TGTGCCAGCAGCACTACTGCCGGGGCGGGCCACGAGCAGTACTTC. Protein: CASSTTAGAGHEQYF.

This clone was seen a handful of times. The rearrangement uses TRBV7-9 and TRBJ2-1, with D possibly matching TRBD2 (6 bases). The V gene lost 5 bases and the J gene lost 8 bases, with 22 bases spanning the gap. CDR3 length: 16 amino acids. Germline V gene lookup returns CDR1 SEHNR and CDR2 FQNEAQ (reference sequence). CDR3 residues: CASSPLMGGRLDEQFF. The CDR3 DNA reads TGTGCCAGCAGCCCCCTAATGGGGGGTCGGTTGGATGAGCAGTTCTTC. The full variable domain, completed using reference TRBV7-9 and TRBJ2-1, is DTGVSQNPRHKITKRGQNVTFRCDPISEHNRLYWYRQTLGQGPEFLTYFQNEAQLEKSRLLSDRFSAERPKGSFSTLEIQRTEQGDSAMYLCASSPLMGGRLDEQFFGPGTRLTVL.

This clone was recorded a few times. The chain links TRBV29-1 to TRBJ2-1; maybe TRBD1 (5 bases). The germline V gene encodes CDR1 SQVTM and CDR2 ANQGSEA. V was clipped by 4 bases and J by 3 bases, with 7 bases between them. CDR3 size: 12 residues. CDR3: CSVADSYNEQFF. CDR3 coding DNA: TGCAGCGTTGCCGACAGCTACAATGAGCAGTTCTTC.

In its sample, this clone was seen a few times. The chain joins TRBV7-2 to TRBJ1-4; TRBD1 matches at 7 bases. The CDR3 has 14 amino acids. The germline gives CDR1 SGHTA, CDR2 FQGNSA. V lost 5 bases to trimming and J lost 8 bases; unmatched junction nucleotides: 8. The CDR3 protein is CASSRDRTLEKLFF. In DNA form, the CDR3 reads TGTGCCAGCAGCCGGGACAGAACGTTGGAAAAACTGTTTTTT.